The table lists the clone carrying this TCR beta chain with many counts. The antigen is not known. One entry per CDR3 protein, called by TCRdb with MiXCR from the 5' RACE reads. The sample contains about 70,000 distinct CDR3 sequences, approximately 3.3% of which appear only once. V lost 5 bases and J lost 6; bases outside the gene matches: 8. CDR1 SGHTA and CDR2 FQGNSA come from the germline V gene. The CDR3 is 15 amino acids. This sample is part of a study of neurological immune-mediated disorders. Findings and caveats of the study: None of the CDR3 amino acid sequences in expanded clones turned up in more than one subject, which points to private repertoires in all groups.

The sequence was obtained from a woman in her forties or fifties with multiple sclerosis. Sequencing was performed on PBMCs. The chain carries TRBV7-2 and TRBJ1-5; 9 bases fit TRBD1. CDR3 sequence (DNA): TGTGCCAGCAGCCGGGACAGGGCGGGTAGTCAGCCCCAGCATTTT. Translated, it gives CASSRDRAGSQPQHF.